These 7 T cell receptor beta chains came from one sample sequenced in a study of vaccination and CD4 T cells after COVID-19. Antigen specificity for these receptors is unknown. At the Johns Hopkins FTIC core, DNA taken from cultured CD4+ T cells was sequenced by way of the Oncomine TCR Beta short-read assay. From the PCR reads, TCRdb called clonotypes with MiXCR, one entry per CDR3 protein. The sample has fewer than 15,000 distinct CDR3 sequences; about 56% are singletons. Treatment reported: roughly 11-day PBMC culture with coronavirus spike peptide pools or control peptides (ViraFEST assay). The sample here was CD4+ T cells from blood, cultured in vitro, taken before SARS-CoV-2 vaccination. The receptors stem from a human donor who had recovered from COVID-19.

The chain employs TRBV19 and TRBJ1-2; D gene ambiguous. The length of the CDR3 is 14 residues. The V gene lost 7 bases and the J gene lost 2 bases, with 14 bases spanning the gap. Germline-derived CDR1 and CDR2 are LNHDA and SQIVND (reference sequence). CDR3 region: CASKKRQENYGYTF. CDR3 DNA: TGTGCCAGTAAAAAGCGGCAGGAGAACTATGGCTACACCTTC.

The gene calls are TRBV7-9 and TRBJ2-7, with TRBD1 as a possible D gene (6 bases). Germline V lookup: CDR1 SEHNR, CDR2 FQNEAQ (reference sequence). Trimming took 3 bases from V and 2 from J, leaving 11 bases between them. The length of the CDR3 is 14 residues. CDR3 loop: CASSFAGDTYEQYF. The CDR3 DNA reads TGTGCCAGCAGCTTCGCAGGGGATACCTACGAGCAGTACTTC.

This clonotype was observed a handful of times. The rearrangement uses TRBV20-1 and TRBJ1-1; D is ambiguous. The CDR3 spans 13 residues. Germline CDR1 and CDR2: DFQATT and SNEGSKA (reference sequence). V gave up 2 bases and J gave up 10 bases, with 17 bases separating them. In nucleotides, the CDR3 is TGCAGTGCTAGAAGGCAGGCGGATTCCCGAGCTTTCTTT. Its protein is CSARRQADSRAFF.

The gene calls are TRBV5-4 and TRBJ1-2, with D perhaps matching TRBD1 (6 bases). Germline values: CDR1 SGHNT, CDR2 YYREEE (reference sequence). Trimming pared 3 bases from V and 6 bases from J, leaving 21 bases between. This CDR3 is built from 16 residues. CDR3 region: CASSSADSAQRDGYTF. CDR3 DNA: TGTGCCAGCAGCTCCGCGGACAGCGCCCAAAGGGATGGCTACACCTTC.

This chain links TRBV7-9 with TRBJ2-3; TRBD1 agrees at 9 bases. CDR3 length: 16 amino acids. Germline V gene data show CDR1 as SEHNR and CDR2 as FQNEAQ (reference sequence). After removal of 3 bases from V and 5 bases from J, the junction contained 9 bases not matched to a gene. CDR3: CASSFLRTGALDTQYF. In nucleotides, the CDR3 is TGTGCCAGCAGCTTTCTACGGACAGGGGCTCTAGATACGCAGTATTTT.

This clonotype showed up just a few times. The rearrangement uses TRBV5-8 and TRBJ2-6, with TRBD1 matching over 8 bases. CDR3 length: 15 residues. The germline V gene has CDR1 SGHTS and CDR2 YDEGEE. Germline trimming cut 4 bases from V and 1 base from J; bases unmatched to any gene: 1. The CDR3 sequence: CASSRDRSGANVLTF. The CDR3 region has the DNA TGTGCCAGCAGCAGGGACAGGTCTGGGGCCAACGTCCTGACTTTC.

V gene TRBV2 combines with J gene TRBJ1-2; tentatively, D is TRBD1 (5 bases). The ends were cut back, 6 bases at V and 4 bases at J, with 12 bases in the middle. This CDR3 has 13 amino acids. Germline lookup yields CDR1 SNHLY and CDR2 FYNNEI. This chain's CDR3 is CASRVSGAYGYTF. The CDR3 nucleotides read TGTGCCAGCAGGGTCAGCGGGGCCTATGGCTACACCTTC.